Following are 17 T cell receptor beta chains from one sample sequenced in a study of T cell responses to AZD1222 COVID-19 vaccine (dated by TCRdb to the early 2020s). Receptor libraries were prepared by the immunoSEQ multiplex PCR assay. TCRdb retrieved this table from immuneACCESS and kept in-frame rearrangements only. Not all clones are present; in checked studies, unresolved V genes account for under half, and no reason is known for the remainder. The sample yields 110,000 to 150,000 clones; under 95% were counted once. The ten largest clones capture approximately 9% of the sample. This specimen's time point label, per the study, means: baseline before first vaccination. Here the sequenced sample was peripheral blood, taken on day 0 of AZD1222 vaccination. These receptors were collected from an adult in good health.

The chain links TRBV7-9 to TRBJ2-7; D is unresolved. This CDR3 spans 11 amino acids. The germline V and J ends were trimmed by 8 bases and 3 bases, with 8 bases remaining between them. CDR1 SEHNR and CDR2 FQNEAQ come from the germline V gene (reference sequence). The CDR3 DNA sequence: TGTGCCAGCTCGCCGGGCTACGAGCAGTACTTC. Amino acids: CASSPGYEQYF.

This sequence joins TRBV30 and TRBJ2-2; D remains ambiguous. This CDR3 comprises 14 residues. Germline CDR1 reads GTSNPN; CDR2 reads SVGIG (reference sequence). Trimming removed 2 bases from V and 0 bases from J, with 7 bases in between. This chain's CDR3 is CAWSIGANTGELFF. CDR3 DNA sequence: TGTGCCTGGAGTATCGGAGCGAACACCGGGGAGCTGTTTTTT.

This chain uses TRBV18 with TRBJ2-1; 15 nucleotides agree with TRBD2. V lost 4 bases and J lost 4; bases outside the gene matches: 5. There are 17 residues in the CDR3. CDR1 KGHSH and CDR2 LQKENI come from the germline V gene. The CDR3 sequence is CASSRPGLAGGYNEQFF. CDR3 nucleotides: TGTGCCAGCTCACGCCCCGGACTAGCGGGGGGGTACAATGAGCAGTTCTTC.

This clone occurred once. The genes are TRBV6-5 and TRBJ1-6; D is ambiguous. V lost 6 bases, J lost 4 bases, and 10 bases lay in between. Germline V gives CDR1 MNHEY, CDR2 SVGAGI. The CDR3 runs to 14 residues. CDR3: CASRPDVYNSPLHF. The DNA of the CDR3 is TGTGCCAGCAGACCCGACGTATATAATTCACCCCTCCACTTT.

The gene calls are TRBV24-1 and TRBJ1-2, with 7 bases aligning to TRBD1. J lost 2 bases, V lost 4 bases, and 6 bases had no gene match. The CDR3 runs to 15 residues. Germline V gives CDR1 KGHDR, CDR2 SFDVKD. The CDR3 loop is CATSDGTEYNYGYTF. CDR3 nucleotides: TGTGCCACCAGTGACGGGACAGAATACAACTATGGCTACACCTTC.

This rearrangement joins TRBV5-1 to TRBJ1-4; possibly TRBD1 for D (6 bases). Trimming shortened V by 4 bases and J by 3 bases, and 19 bases separated the two germline ends. CDR1 SGHRS and CDR2 YFSETQ come from the germline V gene. The CDR3 runs 17 residues. CDR3 protein: CASSTDRQDGANEKLFF. In nucleotides, the CDR3 is TGCGCCAGCAGCACCGACCGACAGGATGGGGCTAATGAAAAACTGTTTTTT.

Notes on this clone: In the same sample, other DNA sequences code for this CDR3. This rearrangement joins TRBV7-3 to TRBJ2-5; no clear D gene. The CDR3 sequence is 13 residues long. The V gene lost 0 bases and the J gene lost 3 bases, with 5 bases spanning the gap. The germline gives CDR1 SGHTA, CDR2 FQGTGA. The CDR3 region has the DNA TGTGCCAGCAGCTTAACGGTTAAAGAGACCCAGTACTTC. Protein: CASSLTVKETQYF.

CDR3 loop: CAISAEAGGGYTQYF. CDR3 DNA: TGTGCCATCAGTGCGGAAGCGGGGGGCGGGTATACGCAGTATTTT. The genes are TRBV10-3 and TRBJ2-3, with 9 bases identical to TRBD2. J gave up 7 bases and V 4 bases, and 9 bases lay outside the gene matches. Germline V gene data show CDR1 as ENHRY and CDR2 as SYGVKD. The CDR3 sequence is 15 residues long.

This chain joins TRBV18 and TRBJ2-7; D remains ambiguous. V was clipped by 6 bases and J by 6 bases, with 12 bases between them. The CDR3 sequence is 12 residues long. The germline gives CDR1 KGHSH, CDR2 LQKENI. The CDR3 reads CASSPPGGEQYF. The DNA of the CDR3 is TGTGCCAGCTCCCCCCCGGGTGGCGAGCAGTACTTC.

The chain is built from TRBV18 and TRBJ2-5, with D unclear. Trimming shortened V by 3 bases and J by 9 bases, and 14 bases separated the two germline ends. Germline lookup yields CDR1 KGHSH and CDR2 LQKENI. The CDR3 runs to 13 residues. The CDR3 loop is CASSPAQDDAQYF. CDR3 sequence (DNA): TGTGCCAGCTCACCCGCCCAGGATGATGCCCAGTACTTC.

This chain joins TRBV7-2 and TRBJ1-1, with D possibly matching TRBD1 (5 bases). The V gene's germline CDR1 is SGHTA and CDR2 FQGNSA. The CDR3 contains 17 residues. V was cut by 3 bases and J by 4 bases, with 21 bases left in between. CDR3 bases: TGTGCCAGCAGCTTGGCCGGGACGGCTATGACTGGCACTGAAGCTTTCTTT. Translating gives CASSLAGTAMTGTEAFF.

V and J are TRBV6-5 and TRBJ1-4; D call uncertain. V was shortened by 0 bases and J by 11 bases, with 16 bases between the two germline ends. Germline V gene lookup returns CDR1 MNHEY and CDR2 SVGAGI. This CDR3 spans 15 amino acids. The chain's CDR3 is CASSYSIASGDKLFF. The CDR3 region has the DNA TGTGCCAGCAGTTACTCGATAGCCTCCGGGGATAAACTGTTTTTT.

CDR3 loop: CASSSEWTGSEQYF. The DNA for the CDR3 is TGTGCCAGCAGCTCCGAATGGACAGGGTCCGAGCAGTACTTC. V gene TRBV7-2 combines with J gene TRBJ2-7; TRBD1 aligns across 8 bases. This CDR3 is built from 14 residues. V dropped 4 bases and J dropped 6; count of bases not matched to a gene: 8. The germline V gene has CDR1 SGHTA and CDR2 FQGNSA.

The chain joins TRBV19 to TRBJ1-2, with a tentative D call TRBD1 (5 bases). CDR3 length equals 16 residues. The V and J ends lost 1 base and 4 bases respectively, with 16 bases between them. Per the germline V gene, CDR1 is LNHDA and CDR2 is SQIVND (reference sequence). DNA of the CDR3: TGTGCCAGTAGTATAGCTGGGACTCAGGGTGGCTATGGCTACACCTTC. Amino acid sequence: CASSIAGTQGGYGYTF.

This chain connects TRBV3-1 (or the pseudogene TRBV3-2) to TRBJ1-2, with TRBD1 identical over 7 bases. V lost 0 bases and J lost 1; bases outside the gene matches: 8. The CDR3 is 17 amino acids. The V gene's germline CDR1 is LGHDT and CDR2 YNNKEL (reference sequence). The DNA of the CDR3 is TGTGCCAGCAGCCAAGAATCTTTACAGGGGAGTAACTATGGCTACACCTTC. Protein sequence: CASSQESLQGSNYGYTF.

This sequence joins TRBV4-1 and TRBJ2-7, with TRBD2 identical over 8 bases. J gave up 4 bases and V 9 bases, and 14 bases lay outside the gene matches. This CDR3 spans 15 amino acids. Germline V lookup: CDR1 MGHRA, CDR2 YSYEKL. The CDR3 DNA follows: TGCGCCAGGAACTGGGAGCGGGGGTTTATTTACGAGCAGTACTTC. Translated: CARNWERGFIYEQYF.

The chain joins TRBV7-8 to TRBJ1-4; D is ambiguous. The CDR3 consists of 14 residues. The V and J ends lost 6 bases and 13 bases respectively, with 21 bases between them. CDR1 and CDR2 from the germline V gene are SGHVS and FQNEAQ. The chain's CDR3 is CASSPRDSANVLFF. In DNA, the CDR3 is TGTGCCAGCAGTCCGAGGGATTCCGCGAATGTACTGTTTTTT.